A selection of T cell receptor beta chains follows, all from one sample in a study of blood T cell repertoires in COVID-19. Assay used: immunoSEQ multiplex PCR; TCRdb lists only in-frame clones, some missing. The table shows 250,000 or so clones, with about four fifths occurring only once. The sequenced sample consisted of peripheral blood. The receptors here all came from a woman between 65 and 79 years old with acute or convalescent COVID-19. CDR3s include the opening cysteine and the closing phenylalanine or tryptophan. The D gene is left open where the match is weak. Size values are once, few and many counts, or a class for expanded clones, and some rows have none.

CASRETGNHNSPLHF	TGTGCCAGCAGGGAGACAGGGAACCATAATTCACCCCTCCACTTT	TRBV2	TRBJ1-6	TRBD1	once
CASSPDRGGYGYTF	TGTGCCAGCAGTCCGGACAGGGGAGGATATGGCTACACCTTC	TRBV27	TRBJ1-2	TRBD1	NA
CASSLFRSGGNAPKNIQYF	TGTGCCAGCAGTTTATTTCGGAGCGGGGGGAACGCACCCAAAAACATTCAGTACTTC	TRBV27	TRBJ2-4	TRBD2	NA
CASTLFLPVETQYF	TGTGCCAGCACCCTTTTTCTCCCGGTAGAGACCCAGTACTTC	TRBV28	TRBJ2-5	NA	NA
CASSQGFGNYGYTF	TGCGCCAGCAGCCAAGGATTCGGTAACTATGGCTACACCTTC	TRBV4-1	TRBJ1-2	NA	NA
CASTLGYPDEQFF	TGTGCCAGCACCCTCGGGTACCCGGATGAGCAGTTCTTC	TRBV11-2	TRBJ2-1	NA	once
CASSEPTDSRNYGYTF	TGTGCCAGCAGTGAACCCACGGACAGCCGGAACTATGGCTACACCTTC	TRBV6-1	TRBJ1-2	NA	NA
CASSLKAGNGYTF	TGTGCCAGCAGCTTAAAGGCAGGGAATGGCTACACCTTC	TRBV7-8	TRBJ1-2	NA	NA
CASSRDSNEKLFF	TGTGCCAGCAGCAGGGACAGTAATGAAAAACTGTTTTTT	TRBV9	TRBJ1-4	TRBD1	NA
CASSIDTYQPQHF	TGTGCCAGTAGTATTGATACTTACCAGCCCCAGCATTTT	TRBV19	TRBJ1-5	NA	once
CASSPGVPHGYTF	TGCGCCAGCAGCCCCGGAGTCCCCCATGGCTACACCTTC	TRBV4-1	TRBJ1-2	NA	NA
CASSRPGTGTDTQYF	TGCGCCAGCAGCCGTCCCGGGACAGGGACAGATACGCAGTATTTT	TRBV4-1	TRBJ2-3	TRBD1	once
CASSMRDRATEAFF	TGTGCCAGTAGTATGAGGGACAGGGCCACTGAAGCTTTCTTT	TRBV19	TRBJ1-1	TRBD1	NA
CASSSDRFEAQHF	TGTGCCAGCAGTAGTGACAGGTTTGAGGCCCAGCATTTT	TRBV5-6	TRBJ1-5	NA	NA
CASSLGGVNQPQHF	TGTGCCAGCAGTTTAGGGGGGGTAAATCAGCCCCAGCATTTT	TRBV27	TRBJ1-5	NA	NA
CASSVGLGPYEQYF	TGTGCCAGCAGCGTAGGACTTGGCCCCTACGAGCAGTACTTC	TRBV9	TRBJ2-7	NA	once
CAFQQGAITEAFF	TGTGCCTTCCAACAGGGGGCGATTACTGAAGCTTTCTTT	TRBV6-4	TRBJ1-1	TRBD1	NA
CSARGDFGYTF	TGCAGTGCAAGAGGGGACTTTGGCTACACCTTC	TRBV20-1	TRBJ1-2	NA	NA
CASSEAGGRTEAFF	TGCGCCAGCAGTGAAGCGGGGGGGCGGACTGAAGCTTTCTTT	TRBV10-1	TRBJ1-1	NA	many
CASSLGTVANEKLFF	TGCGCCAGCAGCTTAGGGACAGTTGCAAATGAAAAACTGTTTTTT	TRBV5-1	TRBJ1-4	TRBD1	NA
CSASQVDSPLHF	TGCAGTGCTAGTCAGGTGGATTCACCCCTCCACTTT	TRBV20-1	TRBJ1-6	NA	NA
CSASSGGAFETQYF	TGCAGTGCTAGTAGCGGGGGGGCGTTTGAGACCCAGTACTTC	TRBV20-1	TRBJ2-5	TRBD2	few
CASSFTGGREKLFF	TGTGCCAGCAGCTTCACAGGGGGGCGTGAAAAACTGTTTTTT	TRBV7-2	TRBJ1-4	TRBD1	NA
CASSQLLGSGEFQGGETQYF	TGTGCCAGCAGCCAACTCCTCGGGAGCGGGGAATTCCAAGGTGGGGAGACCCAGTACTTC	TRBV4-2	TRBJ2-5	TRBD2	NA
CASRKRAGDENTEAFF	TGTGCCAGCAGAAAACGGGCAGGGGACGAGAACACTGAAGCTTTCTTT	TRBV7-2	TRBJ1-1	NA	NA
CASSLFGQGGNQPQHF	TGTGCCAGCAGTTTATTCGGACAGGGTGGCAATCAGCCCCAGCATTTT	TRBV28	TRBJ1-5	TRBD1	once
CASSQAMLAPNNEQFF	TGTGCCAGCAGCCAAGCCATGCTAGCCCCCAACAATGAGCAGTTCTTC	TRBV4-2	TRBJ2-1	NA	NA
CASSQDWPHGRAGEPGDTQYF	TGCGCCAGCAGCCAAGATTGGCCACACGGGCGAGCGGGGGAACCAGGAGATACGCAGTATTTT	TRBV4-3	TRBJ2-3	TRBD2	NA
CASSLRGGTSPLHF	TGTGCCAGCAGTTTACGGGGGGGGACCTCACCCCTCCACTTT	TRBV27	TRBJ1-6	NA	NA
CAISGPALTGYGYTF	TGTGCCATCAGTGGGCCTGCCTTGACTGGCTATGGCTACACCTTC	TRBV10-3	TRBJ1-2	NA	once
CASSVDPGISEAFF	TGTGCCAGCAGCGTAGACCCGGGGATATCTGAAGCTTTCTTT	TRBV9	TRBJ1-1	NA	NA
CASSIAPGGAEQFF	TGTGCCAGCAGCATCGCTCCAGGAGGCGCTGAGCAGTTCTTC	TRBV7-9	TRBJ2-1	NA	once
CASSVNPSREKLFF	TGTGCCAGCAGTGTTAACCCCTCGCGCGAAAAACTGTTTTTT	TRBV2	TRBJ1-4	NA	NA
CASSLGAGVNQPQHF	TGTGCCAGCAGCTTGGGGGCGGGAGTTAATCAGCCCCAGCATTTT	TRBV5-6	TRBJ1-5	NA	few
CASTKSGGLNEQYF	TGTGCCAGCACAAAGAGCGGGGGGCTCAACGAGCAGTACTTC	TRBV6-5	TRBJ2-7	TRBD2	once
CASCPGQRGTDTQYF	TGTGCCAGCTGCCCGGGACAGAGGGGCACAGATACGCAGTATTTT	TRBV9	TRBJ2-3	TRBD1	NA
CASSAQSGNTIYF	TGTGCCAGCAGTGCACAATCTGGAAACACCATATATTTT	TRBV2	TRBJ1-3	NA	NA
CASSQVIDQPQHF	TGCGCCAGCAGCCAAGTAATAGATCAGCCCCAGCATTTT	TRBV4-3	TRBJ1-5	NA	NA
CASSYRASTDTQYF	TGTGCCAGCAGCTACAGGGCCAGCACAGATACGCAGTATTTT	TRBV7-2	TRBJ2-3	NA	NA
CASSHTGTTRGDVAYEQYF	TGTGCCAGCAGCCATACTGGGACTACCCGAGGGGACGTCGCCTACGAGCAGTACTTC	TRBV14	TRBJ2-7	TRBD2	NA
CASSVETGLAVYEQYF	TGTGCCAGCAGCGTAGAAACTGGGTTAGCGGTCTACGAGCAGTACTTC	TRBV9	TRBJ2-7	NA	NA
CASSSGTSGGFADTQYF	TGCGCCAGCAGCTCAGGGACTAGCGGGGGATTCGCAGATACGCAGTATTTT	TRBV5-1	TRBJ2-3	TRBD2	few
CASSPMTGGNEQFF	TGTGCCAGCTCACCAATGACAGGGGGCAATGAGCAGTTCTTC	TRBV18	TRBJ2-1	TRBD1	NA
CAIQTGTNYGYTF	TGTGCCATCCAGACAGGGACTAACTATGGCTACACCTTC	TRBV10-3	TRBJ1-2	TRBD1	once
CASSPLGEKLFF	TGTGCCAGCAGCCCTCTAGGTGAAAAACTGTTTTTT	TRBV7-9	TRBJ1-4	NA	NA